The 25 T cell receptor beta chains below all came from one sample that was sequenced in a study of response to subunit inactivated influenza vaccine. TCRdb called the RT-PCR reads again in MiXCR, with one record for every CDR3 protein. The data contain about 520,000 distinct CDR3 sequences, about 10% of them seen just once; the ten biggest clones take up approximately 12%. Sample: PBMCs from blood, taken more than 35 days after vaccination. The receptors were gathered from a man aged 50 to 60 who received an inactivated influenza vaccine.

This clonotype was counted many times. This chain connects TRBV15 to TRBJ2-1; 7 positions agree with TRBD2. J gave up 3 bases and V 1 base, and 12 bases lay outside the gene matches. This CDR3 contains 18 residues. Germline lookup yields CDR1 LNHNV and CDR2 YYDKDF (reference sequence). CDR3 nucleotide sequence: TGTGCCACCAGCAGAGCCTCCCTTGCGGGAGAGAACTACAATGAGCAGTTCTTC. It translates to CATSRASLAGENYNEQFF.

In its sample, this clonotype was seen a few times. CDR3 protein: CSANKLAGFSYEQYF. The CDR3 bases are TGCAGTGCTAACAAGCTAGCGGGATTCTCCTACGAGCAGTACTTC. The V and J genes are TRBV20-1 and TRBJ2-7, with 9 bases matching TRBD2. This CDR3 is built from 15 residues. The J segment lost 0 bases and the V segment lost 4 bases, leaving 7 bases of the junction unmatched. Germline V gene sequence: CDR1 DFQATT, CDR2 SNEGSKA (reference sequence).

This clonotype turned up a few times. The chain carries TRBV2 and TRBJ2-3; D tentatively reads TRBD1 or TRBD2 (5 bases each). Germline V gives CDR1 SNHLY, CDR2 FYNNEI. This CDR3 has 15 amino acids. V was shortened by 4 bases and J by 3 bases, with 14 bases between the two germline ends. The DNA of the CDR3 is TGTGCCAGCAGTGTTGAGGGGAGAGGGACAGATACGCAGTATTTT. Translated: CASSVEGRGTDTQYF.

This clonotype was observed at least ten times. This rearrangement joins TRBV20-1 to TRBJ2-1; D might be TRBD1 or TRBD2, each matching 6 bases. The CDR3 spans 13 residues. Looked up from germline, CDR1 is DFQATT and CDR2 is SNEGSKA (reference sequence). The V and J ends lost 1 base and 10 bases respectively, with 14 bases between them. The DNA of the CDR3 is TGCAGTGCTAGAGGACTAGGGGGAACAGAGCAGTTCTTC. Its translation is CSARGLGGTEQFF.

The table lists this clonotype with many counts. The chain links TRBV12-3 or TRBV12-4 to TRBJ2-3, with D tentatively TRBD2 (6 bases). Between the trimmed V and J ends, which lost 10 bases and 2 bases, there was a span of 16 bases. This CDR3 has 14 residues. The CDR3 DNA follows: TGTGCCACCGCGACGGGGGTACACACAGATACGCAGTATTTT. This translates into CATATGVHTDTQYF.

V and J are TRBV24-1 and TRBJ2-5; 7 bases are shared with TRBD1. V lost 3 bases and J lost 0; bases outside the gene matches: 3. From germline, CDR1 is KGHDR and CDR2 SFDVKD. This CDR3 has 15 residues. The CDR3: CATSDGQAYQETQYF. The CDR3 nucleotides are TGTGCCACCAGTGATGGACAGGCCTACCAAGAGACCCAGTACTTC.

This sequence joins TRBV10-3 and TRBJ2-2; D remains unclear. Per germline, CDR1 ENHRY and CDR2 SYGVKD. CDR3 length equals 15 residues. The V end lost 3 bases, the J end lost 0 bases, and 8 bases lay between the germline ends. The CDR3 here is CAISDGVTNTGELFF. In DNA form, the CDR3 reads TGTGCCATCAGTGATGGCGTAACGAACACCGGGGAGCTGTTTTTT.

This clonotype was counted a few times. V gene TRBV11-2 combines with J gene TRBJ2-7; 7 bases align to TRBD2. Per the germline V gene, CDR1 is SGHAT and CDR2 is FQNNGV. The CDR3 has 19 residues. With 0 bases clipped from V and 3 bases from J, the junction kept 17 bases outside the gene matches. In DNA, the CDR3 is TGTGCCAGCAGCTTAGATTACCGCCGATGGGGGAGGGCCGACTACGAGCAGTACTTC. It codes for CASSLDYRRWGRADYEQYF. The full variable domain, its missing parts supplied by reference TRBV11-2 and TRBJ2-7, is EAGVAQSPRYKIIEKRQSVAFWCNPISGHATLYWYQQILGQGPKLLIQFQNNGVVDDSQLPKDRFSAERLKGVDSTLKIQPAKLEDSAVYLCASSLDYRRWGRADYEQYFGPGTRLTVT.

This clonotype was counted between two and nine times. V usage is TRBV5-1 and J usage is TRBJ1-1; no clear D gene. The germline V gene encodes CDR1 SGHRS and CDR2 YFSETQ. V was cut by 0 bases and J by 0 bases, with 6 bases left in between. The CDR3 contains 14 residues. CDR3 nucleotide sequence: TGCGCCAGCAGCTTGGAGACAATGAACACTGAAGCTTTCTTT. It is translated as CASSLETMNTEAFF.

This clonotype was counted a single time. The J gene is TRBJ2-1, the V gene TRBV10-3; 8 bases line up with TRBD2. Germline CDR1 ENHRY, CDR2 SYGVKD. The CDR3 has 20 amino acids. V was clipped by 4 bases and J by 2 bases; unmatched bases: 19. CDR3 DNA sequence: TGTGCCATCAGTGGAGGTCCGGGACCGCAGCGGGGGAGCACCTACAATGAGCAGTTCTTC. It specifies CAISGGPGPQRGSTYNEQFF.

The chain links TRBV12-3 or TRBV12-4 to TRBJ2-2; 8 nucleotides align to TRBD2. V trimming: 6 bases; J trimming: 7 bases; junction bases outside the gene matches: 4. This CDR3 spans 13 amino acids. The CDR3 coding sequence is TGTGCCAGCAGCCCCGGGGGGGTCGGGGAGCTGTTTTTT. Amino acid sequence: CASSPGGVGELFF.

This clonotype was seen only once. This may come from a read error, since a much larger clone is one base off. The rearrangement uses TRBV12-3 or TRBV12-4 and TRBJ2-3, with TRBD2 identical over 8 bases. V lost 5 bases, J lost 4 bases, and 8 bases stayed unmatched. CDR3 length equals 15 residues. The CDR3 nucleotides read TGTGCCAGCAGTCCACGGACTAGCACCGCAGATACGCAGTATTTT. It is translated as CASSPRTSTADTQYF.

The gene calls are TRBV15 and TRBJ2-1; maybe TRBD2 (7 bases). V was clipped by 5 bases and J by 7 bases, with 18 bases between them. This CDR3 comprises 15 residues. Per germline, CDR1 LNHNV and CDR2 YYDKDF (reference sequence). The CDR3 loop reads CATSPSRGARNEQFF. DNA for the CDR3: TGTGCCACCAGCCCCTCACGGGGGGCCAGGAATGAGCAGTTCTTC.

The sample holds a few counts of this clonotype. The V and J genes are TRBV20-1 and TRBJ2-3; D unclear. The CDR3 runs 16 residues. Germline CDR1 is DFQATT and CDR2 is SNEGSKA (reference sequence). V lost 2 bases and J lost 2, with 17 bases in between. The CDR3: CSARPPGRLATDTQYF. CDR3 nucleotide sequence: TGCAGTGCTAGACCCCCTGGAAGGTTAGCCACAGATACGCAGTATTTT.

The V and J genes are TRBV7-8 and TRBJ2-7, with D uncertain. This CDR3 is built from 14 residues. CDR1 SGHVS and CDR2 FQNEAQ come from the germline V gene. V gave up 2 bases and J gave up 6 bases, with 14 bases separating them. CDR3 nucleotides: TGTGCCAGCAGCTTAAGTGGCAGCCTGGGCGAGCAGTACTTC. It specifies CASSLSGSLGEQYF.

The rearrangement joins TRBV7-9 to TRBJ2-5; D not resolved. Per the germline V gene, CDR1 is SEHNR and CDR2 is FQNEAQ (reference sequence). With 7 bases removed from V and 2 bases from J, the gap between germline ends came to 14 bases. CDR3 length: 14 amino acids. The CDR3 region is CASTRRASQETQYF. The CDR3 coding sequence is TGTGCCAGCACTCGTAGGGCGTCGCAAGAGACCCAGTACTTC.

The chain links TRBV11-2 to TRBJ2-7; D might be TRBD1 or TRBD2, each matching 5 bases. V gave up 0 bases and J gave up 4 bases, with 10 bases separating them. The germline gives CDR1 SGHAT, CDR2 FQNNGV. The CDR3 is 14 residues long. The CDR3 DNA is TGTGCCAGCAGCTTAGAAGGGACGGAGTACGAGCAGTACTTC. This gives the protein CASSLEGTEYEQYF.

The sample holds many counts of this clonotype. The chain is built from TRBV12-3 or TRBV12-4 and TRBJ2-2; TRBD1 is a possible D gene (5 bases). Trimming took 2 bases from V and 3 from J, leaving 10 bases between them. This CDR3 is built from 15 residues. In nucleotides, the CDR3 is TGTGCCAGCAGTTTAAGGGGAAGCGACACCGGGGAGCTGTTTTTT. As protein: CASSLRGSDTGELFF.

V and J are TRBV7-9 and TRBJ1-2; no firm D call. The CDR3 is 12 amino acids. In germline, CDR1 is SEHNR, CDR2 FQNEAQ (reference sequence). V lost 10 bases to trimming and J lost 8 bases, with 17 bases between them. The CDR3 region has the DNA TGTGCCATCCCAGCCGCTTCTGGAGGCTACACCTTC. Amino acid sequence: CAIPAASGGYTF. Filled out from reference TRBV7-9 and TRBJ1-2, the complete variable domain reads DTGVSQNPRHKITKRGQNVTFRCDPISEHNRLYWYRQTLGQGPEFLTYFQNEAQLEKSRLLSDRFSAERPKGSFSTLEIQRTEQGDSAMYLCAIPAASGGYTFGSGTRLTVV.

There are a few counts of this clonotype. A junction end diverges from the germline sequence, so it may reflect a read error. V and J are TRBV3-1 and TRBJ2-5; D might be TRBD2 (5 bases). CDR1 LGHDT and CDR2 YNNKEL come from the germline V gene (reference sequence). This CDR3 region has 13 residues. In nucleotides, the CDR3 is TGTGCCAGCAGCCAAGATCGAGGGCCCCGCTTTCACTTC. It specifies CASSQDRGPRFHF.

There are many counts of this clonotype. The V call is TRBV12-3 or TRBV12-4, the J call TRBJ2-2, with 7 positions matching TRBD1. The CDR3 has 14 amino acids. Trimming at V came to 6 bases and at J to 4 bases, leaving 5 bases not matched to a gene. The CDR3 nucleotides read TGTGCCAGCAGGACAGGGACCTCCACCGGGGAGCTGTTTTTT. This codes for CASRTGTSTGELFF.

The sample holds many counts of this clonotype. The V call is TRBV3-1, the J call TRBJ1-3; D gene ambiguous. There are 13 residues in the CDR3. The ends were cut back, 5 bases at V and 1 base at J, with 6 bases in the middle. In germline, CDR1 is LGHDT, CDR2 YNNKEL (reference sequence). CDR3 sequence: CASSALSGNTIYF. The CDR3 bases are TGTGCCAGCAGCGCTCTATCTGGAAACACCATATATTTT. Full variable domain (remainder filled in from reference TRBV3-1 and TRBJ1-3): DTAVSQTPKYLVTQMGNDKSIKCEQNLGHDTMYWYKQDSKKFLKIMFSYNNKELIINETVPNRFSPKSPDKAHLNLHINSLELGDSAVYFCASSALSGNTIYFGEGSWLTVV.

The rearrangement joins TRBV4-1 to TRBJ1-5; 8 bases are shared with TRBD1. V lost 4 bases and J lost 3; bases outside the gene matches: 11. The CDR3 is 17 amino acids. CDR1 is MGHRA and CDR2 is YSYEKL in the germline V gene. CDR3 amino acids: CASSLSPQTGANQPQHF. CDR3 in DNA: TGCGCCAGCAGCCTCTCCCCCCAGACAGGGGCCAATCAGCCCCAGCATTTT.

The chain recombines TRBV24-1 with TRBJ2-3; 11 bases map to TRBD2. In germline, CDR1 is KGHDR, CDR2 SFDVKD. The V and J ends lost 4 bases and 6 bases, in that order; junction bases with no gene match: 8. The CDR3 spans 16 residues. CDR3 residues: CATSDPLAGGFDTQYF. CDR3 DNA sequence: TGTGCCACCAGTGACCCTCTAGCGGGGGGTTTTGATACGCAGTATTTT.

The CDR3 sequence: CASSIGAVSNQPQHF. Here the CDR3 DNA reads TGTGCCAGTAGTATAGGGGCCGTTAGCAATCAGCCCCAGCATTTT. The chain recombines TRBV19 with TRBJ1-5, with D unclear. The CDR3 sequence is 15 residues long. V was cut by 1 base and J by 0 bases, with 7 bases left in between. CDR1 LNHDA and CDR2 SQIVND come from the germline V gene (reference sequence).